This is a list of T cell receptor beta chains from one sample in a study of shared clonotypes between healthy human individuals. Libraries were prepared by immunoSEQ multiplex PCR; TCRdb keeps only in-frame clonotypes and omits some of them. This table holds fewer than 1 million clones, 96% found once. Sequencing was done on a sample of naive CD8+ T cells sorted from blood. The receptors derive from a young man in good health. Each CDR3 is given with its conserved first and last residue.

j_call v_call cdr3_aa
TRBJ2-5 TRBV30 CAWITGGTQETQYF
TRBJ2-1 TRBV11-2 CASSLGRDIYNEQFF
TRBJ2-1 TRBV18 CASSPLLAGGDEQFF
TRBJ2-7 TRBV5-6 CASSSPAGYEQYF
TRBJ2-3 TRBV29-1 CSVAGTSTDTQYF
TRBJ1-3 TRBV5-5 CASSLEQRHTIYF
TRBJ2-7 TRBV6-1 CASSAPGQTYEQYF
TRBJ2-7 TRBV7-9 CASSFGGSSSRIEYEQYF
TRBJ2-7 TRBV29-1 CSAADYRGYEQYF
TRBJ1-1 TRBV15 CATRGYAEAFF
TRBJ2-1 TRBV7-9 CASRSPEGFNEQFF
TRBJ2-5 TRBV29-1 CSVEDLAGVQETQYF
TRBJ2-1 TRBV29-1 CSVADTLLGQGINEQFF
TRBJ2-3 TRBV27 CASSPLLAGGPGPDTQYF
TRBJ2-3 TRBV7-9 CASSQRGDTQYF
TRBJ2-7 TRBV5-8 CASPQLAGSYEQYF
TRBJ1-1 TRBV4-3 CASSHTKGTEAFF